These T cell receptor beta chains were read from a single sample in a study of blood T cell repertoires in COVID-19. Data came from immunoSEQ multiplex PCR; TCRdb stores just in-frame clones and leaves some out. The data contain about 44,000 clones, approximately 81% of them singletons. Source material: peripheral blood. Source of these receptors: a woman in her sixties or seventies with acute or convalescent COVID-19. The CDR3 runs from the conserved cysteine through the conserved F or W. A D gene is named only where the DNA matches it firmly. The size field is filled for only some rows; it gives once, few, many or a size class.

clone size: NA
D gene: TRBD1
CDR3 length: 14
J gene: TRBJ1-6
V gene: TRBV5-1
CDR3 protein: CASSVTGGGSPLHF
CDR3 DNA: TGCGCCAGCAGCGTGACAGGGGGAGGTTCACCCCTCCACTTT

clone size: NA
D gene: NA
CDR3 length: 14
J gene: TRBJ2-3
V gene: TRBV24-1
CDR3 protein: CATSDTAALDTQYF
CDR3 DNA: TGTGCCACCAGTGACACCGCCGCGTTAGATACGCAGTATTTT

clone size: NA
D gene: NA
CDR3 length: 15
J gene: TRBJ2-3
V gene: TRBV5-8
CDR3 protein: CASSLGGFSTDTQYF
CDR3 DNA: TGTGCCAGCAGCTTGGGCGGATTTAGCACAGATACGCAGTATTTT

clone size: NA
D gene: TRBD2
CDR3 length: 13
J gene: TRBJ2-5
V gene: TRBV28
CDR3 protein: CASRREGTETQYF
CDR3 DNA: TGTGCCAGCAGAAGGGAGGGCACTGAGACCCAGTACTTC

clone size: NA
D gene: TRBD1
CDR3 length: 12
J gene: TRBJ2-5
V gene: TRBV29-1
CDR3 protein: CSARTGQETQYF
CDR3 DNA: TGCAGCGCAAGGACAGGGCAAGAGACCCAGTACTTC

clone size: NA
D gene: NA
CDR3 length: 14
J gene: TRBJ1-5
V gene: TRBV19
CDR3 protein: CASTWTITAEPQHF
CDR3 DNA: TGTGCCAGTACTTGGACAATCACCGCGGAGCCCCAGCATTTT

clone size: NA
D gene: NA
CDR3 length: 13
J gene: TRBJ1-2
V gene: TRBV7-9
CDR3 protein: CASSAQKVLGYTF
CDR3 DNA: TGTGCCAGCAGCGCACAGAAGGTCTTGGGCTACACCTTC

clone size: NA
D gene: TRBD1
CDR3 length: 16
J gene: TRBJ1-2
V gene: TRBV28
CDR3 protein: CASSTSGTGVPYGYTF
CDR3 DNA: TGTGCCAGCAGTACGTCAGGGACAGGGGTTCCCTATGGCTACACCTTC

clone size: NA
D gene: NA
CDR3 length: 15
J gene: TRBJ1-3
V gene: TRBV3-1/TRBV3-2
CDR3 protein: CASSLAGGFGNTIYF
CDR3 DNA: TGTGCCAGCAGCTTAGCGGGGGGCTTTGGAAACACCATATATTTT

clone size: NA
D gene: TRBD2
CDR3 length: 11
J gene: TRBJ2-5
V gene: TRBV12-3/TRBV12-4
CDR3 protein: CAVREGETQYF
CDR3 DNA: TGTGCCGTCCGGGAGGGAGAGACCCAGTACTTC

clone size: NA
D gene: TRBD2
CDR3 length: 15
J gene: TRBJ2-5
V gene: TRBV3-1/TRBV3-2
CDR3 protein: CASSQNGLARETQYF
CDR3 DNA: TGTGCCAGCAGCCAGAATGGACTAGCGAGAGAGACCCAGTACTTC

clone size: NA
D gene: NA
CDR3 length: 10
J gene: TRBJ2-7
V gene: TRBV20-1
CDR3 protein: CSARSGEQYF
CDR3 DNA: TGCAGTGCTAGGTCCGGCGAGCAGTACTTC

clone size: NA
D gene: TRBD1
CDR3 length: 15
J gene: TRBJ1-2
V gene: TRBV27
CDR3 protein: CASSSQRQGDYGYTF
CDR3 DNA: TGTGCCAGCAGTTCGCAGAGACAGGGCGACTATGGCTACACCTTC

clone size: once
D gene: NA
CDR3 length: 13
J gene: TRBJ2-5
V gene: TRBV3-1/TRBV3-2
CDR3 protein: CASSHVGGETQYF
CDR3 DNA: TGTGCCAGCAGCCATGTGGGAGGAGAGACCCAGTACTTC

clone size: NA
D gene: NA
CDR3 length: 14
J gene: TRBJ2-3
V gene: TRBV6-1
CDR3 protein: CASSDRGSTDTQYF
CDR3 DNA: TGTGCCAGCAGTGACAGAGGTAGCACAGATACGCAGTATTTT

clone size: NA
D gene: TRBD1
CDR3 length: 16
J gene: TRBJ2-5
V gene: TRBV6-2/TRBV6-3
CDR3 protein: CASSPWGTGEGETQYF
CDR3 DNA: TGTGCCAGCAGCCCGTGGGGGACAGGGGAGGGAGAGACCCAGTACTTC

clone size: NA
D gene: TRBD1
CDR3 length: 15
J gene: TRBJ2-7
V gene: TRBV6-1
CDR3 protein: CASSEALQGPYEQYF
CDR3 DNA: TGTGCCAGCAGTGAAGCGTTACAGGGGCCCTACGAGCAGTACTTC

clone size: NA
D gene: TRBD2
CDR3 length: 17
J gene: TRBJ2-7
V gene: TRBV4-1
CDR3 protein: CASSQGGLAGASYEQYF
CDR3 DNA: TGCGCCAGCAGCCAAGGGGGACTAGCGGGAGCCTCCTACGAGCAGTACTTC

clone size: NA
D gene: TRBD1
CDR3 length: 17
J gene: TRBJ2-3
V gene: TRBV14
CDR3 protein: CASSQLPGTGITDTQYF
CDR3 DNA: TGTGCCAGCAGCCAACTACCCGGGACAGGGATAACAGATACGCAGTATTTT

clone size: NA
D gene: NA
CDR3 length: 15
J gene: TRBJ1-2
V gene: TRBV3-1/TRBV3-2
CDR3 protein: CASGLNEGSRGGYTF
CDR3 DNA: TGTGCCAGCGGACTAAATGAGGGGAGTCGGGGTGGCTACACCTTC

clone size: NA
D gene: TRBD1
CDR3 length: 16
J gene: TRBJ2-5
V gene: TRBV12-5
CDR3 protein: CASGLEGGTGIATQYF
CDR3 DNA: TGTGCTAGTGGTTTGGAAGGGGGGACAGGGATAGCGACCCAGTACTTC

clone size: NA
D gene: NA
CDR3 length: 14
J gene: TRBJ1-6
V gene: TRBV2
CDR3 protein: CASRFRGGNSPLHF
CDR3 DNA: TGTGCCAGCAGATTCCGAGGGGGTAATTCACCCCTCCACTTT

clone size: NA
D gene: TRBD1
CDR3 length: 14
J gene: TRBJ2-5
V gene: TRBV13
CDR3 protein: CASSLEQGSRTQYF
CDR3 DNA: TGTGCCAGCAGCTTAGAACAGGGGTCGCGCACCCAGTACTTC

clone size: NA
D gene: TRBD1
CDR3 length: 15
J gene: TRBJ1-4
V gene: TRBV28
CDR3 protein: CASSSSGGAREKLFF
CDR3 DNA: TGTGCCAGCAGTTCCTCAGGGGGCGCGCGGGAAAAACTGTTTTTT

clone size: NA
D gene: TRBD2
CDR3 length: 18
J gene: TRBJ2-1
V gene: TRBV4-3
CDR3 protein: CASSQLAGVPSSYNEQFF
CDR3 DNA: TGCGCCAGCAGCCAACTAGCGGGAGTCCCTAGCTCCTACAATGAGCAGTTCTTC

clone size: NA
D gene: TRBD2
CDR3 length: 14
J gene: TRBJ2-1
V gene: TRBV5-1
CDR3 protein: CASTQAGALGEQFF
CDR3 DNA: TGCGCCAGCACTCAAGCGGGAGCCTTAGGGGAGCAGTTCTTC

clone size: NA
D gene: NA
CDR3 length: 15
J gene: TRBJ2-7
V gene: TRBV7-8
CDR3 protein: CASSLNGGASYEQYF
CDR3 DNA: TGTGCCAGCAGCTTAAACGGAGGAGCTTCCTACGAGCAGTACTTC